The 6 T cell receptor beta chains below come from one sample, sequenced in a study of blood T cell repertoires in COVID-19. This table comes from immunoSEQ multiplex PCR, and its TCRdb copy is limited to in-frame clones, with some not included. The sample contains under 350,000 clones, about four fifths of which appear only once. Sequencing was carried out using peripheral blood. The receptors shown here come from a woman between 45 and 65 years old who had recovered from COVID-19.

CDR3 in DNA: TGTGCCAGCAGCCAAGACAGAAACTCTGGAAACACCATATATTTT. Translation: CASSQDRNSGNTIYF. This chain uses TRBV4-2 with TRBJ1-3; no definite D call. Trimming cost V 0 bases and J 0 bases, with 6 bases left between them. Germline-derived CDR1 and CDR2 are LGHNA and YNFKEQ. CDR3 length equals 15 residues.

The rearrangement uses TRBV6-6 and TRBJ2-1, with 11 bases that match TRBD2. Trimming cost V 5 bases and J 0 bases; bases outside gene matches: 6. The CDR3 has 17 residues. The V gene's germline CDR1 is MNHNY and CDR2 SVGAGI (reference sequence). CDR3 sequence: CASSPTSGGPSYNEQFF. As DNA, the CDR3 is TGTGCCAGCAGTCCTACTAGCGGGGGTCCCTCCTACAATGAGCAGTTCTTC.

This chain connects TRBV2 to TRBJ2-7; perhaps TRBD1 as D (6 bases). Trimming shortened V by 6 bases and J by 0 bases, and 12 bases separated the two germline ends. CDR1 and CDR2 (germline): SNHLY, FYNNEI. This CDR3 is built from 14 residues. The CDR3 DNA reads TGTGCCAGCAGGAGAGGGGGAGACTCCTACGAGCAGTACTTC. It is translated as CASRRGGDSYEQYF. The variable domain in full, completed from reference TRBV2 and TRBJ2-7, reads EPEVTQTPSHQVTQMGQEVILRCVPISNHLYFYWYRQILGQKVEFLVSFYNNEISEKSEIFDDQFSVERPDGSNFTLKIRSTKLEDSAMYFCASRRGGDSYEQYFGPGTRLTVT.

The chain is built from TRBV4-1 and TRBJ2-3; D uncertain. This CDR3 contains 15 residues. Per germline, CDR1 MGHRA and CDR2 YSYEKL. V was trimmed by 0 bases and J by 4 bases, leaving 11 bases between them. Written as DNA, the CDR3 is TGCGCCAGCAGCCAAGAGCACTTTCGGGCAGATACGCAGTATTTT. Translating gives CASSQEHFRADTQYF.

This chain connects TRBV7-9 to TRBJ2-7; D is possibly TRBD1 (5 bases). Trimming shortened V by 2 bases and J by 1 base, and 9 bases separated the two germline ends. CDR1 and CDR2 (germline): SEHNR, FQNEAQ (reference sequence). The CDR3 extends over 14 amino acids. The CDR3 nucleotides read TGTGCCAGCAGCTTACAGGGTGGTTCCTACGAGCAGTACTTC. Amino acids: CASSLQGGSYEQYF.

This sequence joins TRBV19 and TRBJ2-2; D possibly corresponds to TRBD1 (6 bases). Germline lookup yields CDR1 LNHDA and CDR2 SQIVND (reference sequence). The CDR3 runs 14 residues. The CDR3 here is CASRWQTGGGELFF. Here the CDR3 DNA reads TGTGCTTCGCGGTGGCAGACAGGAGGTGGGGAGCTGTTTTTT.